The sequence of this T cell receptor (beta chain) was determined in a study of shared clonotypes between healthy human individuals. Germline V gene lookup returns CDR1 MGHDK and CDR2 SYGVNS. The V and J ends lost 6 bases and 8 bases respectively, with 16 bases between them. This CDR3 region has 13 residues. TCRdb keeps only in-frame clones here, not all; method: immunoSEQ multiplex PCR. The data hold approximately 500,000 clones, with 70% to 80% observed a single time. This sequence originates from a woman between 40 and 50 years old in good health. Some clones in this sample may be carry-over from other donors' samples. The J gene is TRBJ1-2, the V gene TRBV25-1, with a tentative D call TRBD1 (5 bases). Material: PBMCs. CDR3 DNA: TGTGCCAGCAGCCCCGGGACCCTTGACGGCTACACCTTC. Encoded protein: CASSPGTLDGYTF.